The entry below describes one T cell receptor (beta chain). Its antigen is not known. Treatment described: oral pan-JAK inhibitor, 5-10 mg twice daily. Reverse transcribed after extraction, RNA yielded cDNA as the sequencing template. Some clones are missing from TCRdb's copy, which holds only in-frame ones; the method was immunoSEQ multiplex PCR. Found here are about 120,000 clones, 55% to 60% of them singletons; the top ten hold about 3.4%. The data are from a study of CD8+ T cells in alopecia areata. Study observations and caveats: Greater clonality was observed in lesional scalp samples, especially alopecia totalis/universalis, versus normal scalp. Clonality in the scalp and expanded CD8+ clones ranked among the top 100 were significantly decreased by tofacitinib.

Trimming removed 2 bases at V and 7 bases at J, with 12 bases between. CDR3 size: 14 residues. Germline CDR1 and CDR2: MNHEY and SVGAGI. Sequenced here: CD4+ T cells sorted from blood, sampled at week 24, from a patient treated with tofacitinib. This chain links TRBV6-5 with TRBJ2-4; a weak D match, TRBD2 (6 bases). This receptor was taken from a human donor with alopecia areata. In DNA, the CDR3 is TGTGCCAGCAGTTACGTGGGGGGTCGGAACATTCAGTACTTC. Translated: CASSYVGGRNIQYF.